This TCR beta chain is drawn from a study of T cells in Graves' hyperthyroidism and ophthalmopathy. Study context: Once the initial diagnosis was made, peripheral blood was obtained before any treatment.

The study left out patients who had uncontrolled infection, other autoimmune disease, pregnancy or lactation. The authors took PBMCs from over 8.5 ml fresh peripheral blood. The CDR3 regions of TCR beta were amplified from RNA transcripts. The HTBI set primed first-round TCR CDR3 RT-PCR. Each CDR3 protein gets one entry after TCRdb re-called the multiplex PCR reads with MiXCR. The sample consists of about 480,000 distinct CDR3 sequences, approximately 23% of them appearing once. This clonotype turned up a few times. The V end was cut by 1 base, the J end by 5 bases, with 23 bases between. CDR1 and CDR2 (germline): DFQATT, SNEGSKA (reference sequence). There are 17 residues in the CDR3.

This TCR derives from a woman aged 70-85 years with Graves' ophthalmopathy. The sample taken for sequencing was blood. V is TRBV20-1 and J is TRBJ2-5; D is possibly TRBD1 or TRBD2 (6 bases each). The CDR3 nucleotides are TGCAGTGCTAGAGGAGGGGGGAGTCCACCTCTCCAGGAGACCCAGTACTTC. The encoded protein is CSARGGGSPPLQETQYF.